The entry below gives a single TCR beta chain sequence along with its context. No antigen is known for it. The data are from a study of cytomegalovirus exposure and HLA in healthy donors. Overall study results and limits: In a later analysis, donors in an Asian-associated ancestry cluster reportedly had fewer N-insertions in productive TCRs than the cohort mean. Listed as cytomegalovirus-associated were 150 to 200 TCR beta chains. A missense DCLRE1C variant was associated with V- and J-gene trimming of TCR beta chains in a later analysis, and an independent cohort replicated the association.

In the PCR, 60 Vbeta and 13 Jbeta primers were used. TCRdb keeps only in-frame clones here, not all; method: immunoSEQ multiplex PCR. The table shows 160,000 or so clones, with about four fifths occurring only once. Unrecorded immune exposure was likely among donors, who were nominally healthy when sampled. The sequencing input was PBMCs. The source is a man aged 50 or older in good health and CMV-seropositive.

CDR3 DNA: TGTGCCAGCAGCCCCAGACTAGCGGGGGGTCTGTGGGAGCAGTACTTC. Its translation is CASSPRLAGGLWEQYF. V and J are TRBV13 and TRBJ2-7; 13 bases align to TRBD2. This CDR3 region has 16 residues. CDR1 is PRHDT, CDR2 FYEKMQ, per germline (reference sequence). V shed 5 bases, J shed 7 bases, and the junction held 11 bases outside the gene matches.